Presented here are 32 T cell receptor beta chains from one specimen sequenced in a study of graft-versus-host responses after intestinal transplantation. TCRdb's copy holds only in-frame clones and misses some; the assay was immunoSEQ multiplex PCR. The sample gives just over 20,000 clones, approximately 92% of which show up once; around two fifths is in the top ten. Sequences were derived from PBMCs, sampled about 9 months after intestinal transplant. The receptors stem from a human patient who received an intestinal transplant, so some T cells may come from the graft donor.

The chain carries TRBV28 and TRBJ1-3; D not certain. The CDR3 has 15 amino acids. The germline V gene encodes CDR1 MDHEN and CDR2 SYDVKM. Trimming took off 2 bases at V and 0 bases at J, with 8 bases between the two ends. The CDR3 bases are TGTGCCAGCAGTTTAGAGGAGAGCTCTGGAAACACCATATATTTT. It is translated as CASSLEESSGNTIYF.

The chain combines TRBV30 with TRBJ2-1, with 9 bases fitting TRBD2. CDR3 length equals 15 residues. Germline CDR1 reads GTSNPN; CDR2 reads SVGIG (reference sequence). V trimming: 0 bases; J trimming: 8 bases; junction bases outside the gene matches: 8. The CDR3 DNA reads TGTGCCTGGAGTGTAGGAGCGGGAGGTGGCGATGAGCAGTTCTTC. As protein: CAWSVGAGGGDEQFF.

The chain carries TRBV4-2 and TRBJ2-3; maybe TRBD2 (7 bases). There are 18 residues in the CDR3. Germline CDR1 LGHNA, CDR2 YNFKEQ. V lost 1 base to trimming and J lost 2 bases, with 19 bases between them. In DNA, the CDR3 is TGTGCCAGCAGCCAAGGGGGGGGGCTAGCGGAATTCACAGATACGCAGTATTTT. Translated: CASSQGGGLAEFTDTQYF.

In DNA form, the CDR3 reads TGTGCCAGCAGGCGACTAGCGGGGTACGAGCAGTACTTC. Protein product: CASRRLAGYEQYF. This chain links TRBV27 with TRBJ2-7; 11 bases agree with TRBD2. Per germline, CDR1 MNHEY and CDR2 SMNVEV (reference sequence). With V trimmed by 6 bases and J by 4 bases, 2 bases remained unmatched. This CDR3 contains 13 residues.

The chain is built from TRBV27 and TRBJ2-3; no firm D call. Trimming removed 2 bases at V and 0 bases at J, with 9 bases between. This CDR3 comprises 15 residues. Per germline, CDR1 MNHEY and CDR2 SMNVEV (reference sequence). The CDR3 nucleotides are TGTGCCAGCAGTTTACCCGGCAGCAGCACAGATACGCAGTATTTT. Translated: CASSLPGSSTDTQYF.

A single count supports this clone. This chain uses TRBV7-9 with TRBJ2-1; 9 bases align to TRBD2. The CDR3 is 15 amino acids. V was clipped by 5 bases and J by 6 bases; unmatched bases: 8. Germline-derived CDR1 and CDR2 are SEHNR and FQNEAQ (reference sequence). The CDR3 is CASSPPGLAANEQFF. CDR3 coding DNA: TGTGCCAGCAGCCCTCCGGGACTAGCAGCCAATGAGCAGTTCTTC. Full variable domain (remainder filled in from reference TRBV7-9 and TRBJ2-1): DTGVSQNPRHKITKRGQNVTFRCDPISEHNRLYWYRQTLGQGPEFLTYFQNEAQLEKSRLLSDRFSAERPKGSFSTLEIQRTEQGDSAMYLCASSPPGLAANEQFFGPGTRLTVL.

The chain has TRBV30 and TRBJ2-5; D gene uncertain. The ends were cut back, 3 bases at V and 5 bases at J, with 13 bases in the middle. The length of the CDR3 is 13 residues. CDR1 GTSNPN and CDR2 SVGIG come from the germline V gene (reference sequence). The CDR3 loop reads CAWSPGWRETQYF. CDR3 in DNA: TGTGCCTGGAGCCCGGGCTGGCGGGAGACCCAGTACTTC.

The CDR3 loop is CASGFGLGGVYNEQFF. CDR3 in DNA: TGTGCTAGTGGTTTCGGTTTAGGAGGGGTCTACAATGAGCAGTTCTTC. The genes are TRBV12-5 and TRBJ2-1; possibly TRBD2 for D (6 bases). Germline V lookup: CDR1 LGHNT, CDR2 FRNRAP. The CDR3 has 16 amino acids. V gave up 3 bases and J gave up 3 bases, with 15 bases separating them.

This chain connects TRBV5-8 to TRBJ2-3, with D tentatively TRBD1 (6 bases). The CDR3 contains 13 residues. Trimming removed 6 bases at V and 9 bases at J, with 17 bases between. Germline V gives CDR1 SGHTS, CDR2 YDEGEE. As DNA, the CDR3 is TGTGCCAGCACTACTTTTTGGGGACACACGCAGTATTTT. It is translated as CASTTFWGHTQYF. The full variable domain, its missing parts supplied by reference TRBV5-8 and TRBJ2-3, is EAGVTQSPTHLIKTRGQQATLRCSPISGHTSVYWYQQALGLGLQFLLWYDEGEERNRGNFPPRFSGRQFPNYSSELNVNALELEDSALYLCASTTFWGHTQYFGPGTRLTVL.

V is TRBV5-1 and J is TRBJ1-3, with D unclear. There are 13 residues in the CDR3. In germline, CDR1 is SGHRS, CDR2 YFSETQ. Deletions cut 0 bases from V and 2 bases from J, with 3 bases between. CDR3 protein: CASSLEPGNTIYF. The CDR3 nucleotides are TGCGCCAGCAGCTTGGAGCCTGGAAACACCATATATTTT.

The gene calls are TRBV6-5 and TRBJ2-2; D gene unclear. This CDR3 has 13 amino acids. Germline V lookup: CDR1 MNHEY, CDR2 SVGAGI. Trimming stripped 0 bases from V and 6 bases from J, with 5 bases between. The CDR3, as DNA: TGTGCCAGCAGTTACTCGAAGCCCGGGGAGCTGTTTTTT. This translates into CASSYSKPGELFF.

This chain links TRBV28 with TRBJ2-7; TRBD2 matches at 10 bases. The germline V gene encodes CDR1 MDHEN and CDR2 SYDVKM. V dropped 4 bases and J dropped 4; count of bases not matched to a gene: 7. CDR3 size: 15 residues. As DNA, the CDR3 is TGTGCCAGCAGTTCCCCTAGCGGGAGTATTTACGAGCAGTACTTC. Its translation is CASSSPSGSIYEQYF.

The J gene is TRBJ2-7, the V gene TRBV28; maybe TRBD2 (6 bases). V gave up 5 bases and J gave up 3 bases, with 17 bases separating them. This CDR3 region has 15 residues. Germline values: CDR1 MDHEN, CDR2 SYDVKM. In nucleotides, the CDR3 is TGTGCCAGCAGTCCCTCCGGGACTGGAGTCTACGAGCAGTACTTC. Encoded protein: CASSPSGTGVYEQYF.

The count of this clone is one. The chain joins TRBV6-1 to TRBJ2-3; 7 bases align to TRBD2. The V gene's germline CDR1 is MNHNS and CDR2 SASEGT. The ends lost 4 bases at V and 4 bases at J; junction bases unmatched: 8. The CDR3 covers 15 residues. The CDR3 is CASSVEGLGSDTQYF. In DNA, the CDR3 is TGTGCCAGCAGTGTGGAAGGACTAGGATCAGATACGCAGTATTTT.

The genes are TRBV7-9 and TRBJ1-6; 10 nucleotides match TRBD1. In germline, CDR1 is SEHNR, CDR2 FQNEAQ (reference sequence). Trimming cost V 6 bases and J 7 bases; bases outside gene matches: 3. This CDR3 spans 14 amino acids. Written as DNA, the CDR3 is TGTGCCAGCAGAGACAGGGGGCGAAATTCACCCCTCCACTTT. It yields the protein CASRDRGRNSPLHF.

V and J are TRBV28 and TRBJ1-1; possible D gene TRBD1, 6 bases. From germline, CDR1 is MDHEN and CDR2 SYDVKM. Between the trimmed V and J ends, which lost 1 base and 6 bases, there was a span of 15 bases. CDR3 length equals 15 residues. The CDR3 here is CASSLSGTNSPEAFF. The CDR3 nucleotides read TGTGCCAGCAGTTTATCGGGGACAAATTCCCCTGAAGCTTTCTTT.

This clone was observed once. The rearrangement joins TRBV4-2 to TRBJ1-1, with D tentatively TRBD1 (5 bases). CDR3 length: 15 residues. Germline CDR1 and CDR2: LGHNA and YNFKEQ. Trimming stripped 1 base from V and 3 bases from J, with 12 bases between. CDR3 sequence reads: CASSQVGGRDTEAFF. The CDR3 coding sequence is TGTGCCAGCAGCCAAGTAGGCGGCAGGGACACTGAAGCTTTCTTT.

A single count supports this clone. The V and J genes are TRBV19 and TRBJ2-1; 8 nucleotides line up with TRBD2. Germline CDR1 is LNHDA and CDR2 is SQIVND (reference sequence). The length of the CDR3 is 17 residues. With 2 bases clipped from V and 7 bases from J, the junction kept 13 bases outside the gene matches. In nucleotides, the CDR3 is TGTGCCAGTAGTATACTTCCCGGGACTAGTATCGTGAATGAGCAGTTCTTC. Amino acids: CASSILPGTSIVNEQFF.

Concerning this clone itself: Mismatch with germline at one junction end may stem from a read error. This chain connects TRBV10-3 to TRBJ1-2, with D perhaps TRBD1 (5 bases). The CDR3 spans 14 residues. Germline V gene sequence: CDR1 ENHRY, CDR2 SYGVKD. Written as DNA, the CDR3 is TGTGCCATCAGTGAGTCGAGCATACTTGACAGCTACGACTTC. Residues: CAISESSILDSYDF.

V gene TRBV7-9 combines with J gene TRBJ2-1, with a possible D match to TRBD2 (6 bases). This CDR3 contains 15 residues. V lost 2 bases and J 9 bases, leaving 17 bases between the germline ends. CDR1 is SEHNR, CDR2 FQNEAQ, per germline (reference sequence). The CDR3 region is CASSLQRAAGGEQFF. The DNA for the CDR3 is TGTGCCAGCAGCTTACAGCGGGCGGCCGGAGGTGAGCAGTTCTTC.

This clone has only one observation. The rearrangement links TRBV7-3 to TRBJ1-2, with D possibly TRBD1 on 6 matching bases. CDR1 SGHTA and CDR2 FQGTGA come from the germline V gene. This CDR3 is built from 16 residues. V lost 7 bases and J lost 3, with 21 bases in between. CDR3: CASIAAVQGLHYGYTF. CDR3 bases: TGTGCCAGCATAGCCGCTGTACAGGGATTACACTATGGCTACACCTTC.

The gene calls are TRBV28 and TRBJ2-6, with a weak D call TRBD2 (6 bases). V lost 6 bases and J lost 9, with 15 bases in between. The CDR3 loop spans 14 amino acids. CDR1 is MDHEN and CDR2 is SYDVKM in the germline V gene. The CDR3 protein is CASSSPGLYNVLTF. In DNA form, the CDR3 reads TGTGCCAGCAGCTCGCCGGGACTGTACAACGTCCTGACTTTC.

V gene TRBV5-3 combines with J gene TRBJ2-7; D may be TRBD1 (6 bases). Being an ORF, TRBV5-3 has a function that is uncertain. The V end lost 1 base, the J end lost 2 bases, and 13 bases lay between the germline ends. This CDR3 is built from 15 residues. The CDR3, as DNA: TGTGCCAGAAGCTTGTCCGGACAGTCCCCCTACGAGCAGTACTTC. Its protein is CARSLSGQSPYEQYF.

This sequence joins TRBV6-1 and TRBJ1-4; D call uncertain. Germline values: CDR1 MNHNS, CDR2 SASEGT. Trimming removed 1 base from V and 8 bases from J, with 11 bases in between. The CDR3 has 14 amino acids. The CDR3 coding sequence is TGTGCCAGCAGTGAAGGATCGGGGTTCGAAAAACTGTTTTTT. This translates into CASSEGSGFEKLFF.

The chain links TRBV28 to TRBJ2-1, with 9 bases identical to TRBD2. V shed 4 bases and J 4 bases; nucleotides not matched to a gene: 8. This CDR3 has 16 residues. CDR1 MDHEN and CDR2 SYDVKM come from the germline V gene. CDR3 loop: CASSSLLAGAYNEQFF. The DNA of the CDR3 is TGTGCCAGCAGTTCCCTTTTAGCGGGAGCTTACAATGAGCAGTTCTTC.

The chain uses TRBV28 and TRBJ1-2; weak D call: TRBD1 (5 bases). Trimming took 5 bases from V and 4 from J, leaving 17 bases between them. Germline CDR1 reads MDHEN; CDR2 reads SYDVKM. CDR3 length equals 15 residues. In nucleotides, the CDR3 is TGTGCCAGCAGTCTGGCCGGGGGAAACTCCTATGGCTACACCTTC. Amino acids: CASSLAGGNSYGYTF.

This chain connects TRBV6-4 to TRBJ2-7; TRBD2 aligns across 7 bases. Germline lookup yields CDR1 MRHNA and CDR2 SNTAGT. This CDR3 region has 16 residues. V lost 2 bases and J lost 6; bases outside the gene matches: 13. CDR3 protein: CASSDHSGNPLFEQYF. DNA for the CDR3: TGTGCCAGCAGTGACCACAGCGGGAACCCGTTGTTCGAGCAGTACTTC.

The J gene is TRBJ2-1, the V gene TRBV28; D is undetermined. V lost 4 bases to trimming and J lost 8 bases, with 18 bases between them. This CDR3 spans 15 amino acids. Germline values: CDR1 MDHEN, CDR2 SYDVKM. CDR3 bases: TGTGCCAGCAGTTCCGGAGCCCTCTCCCGCCATGAGCAGTTCTTC. Translation: CASSSGALSRHEQFF.

The rearrangement joins TRBV9 to TRBJ1-1; the match to TRBD1 covers 8 bases. Germline CDR1 and CDR2: SGDLS and YYNGEE. The V and J ends lost 4 bases and 4 bases, in that order; junction bases with no gene match: 9. This CDR3 contains 15 residues. CDR3 nucleotide sequence: TGTGCCAGCAGCCCAGGACAGGGTGGGGGCACTGAAGCTTTCTTT. Translation: CASSPGQGGGTEAFF. Looking up the rest from reference TRBV9 and TRBJ1-1 gives the full variable domain: DSGVTQTPKHLITATGQRVTLRCSPRSGDLSVYWYQQSLDQGLQFLIQYYNGEERAKGNILERFSAQQFPDLHSELNLSSLELGDSALYFCASSPGQGGGTEAFFGQGTRLTVV.

This clone was observed a single time. The rearrangement uses TRBV9 and TRBJ2-1; D ambiguous. The CDR3 totals 11 residues. The V gene lost 3 bases and the J gene lost 8 bases, with 6 bases spanning the gap. Germline CDR1 is SGDLS and CDR2 is YYNGEE. In DNA form, the CDR3 reads TGTGCCAGCAGCGACAACTATGAGCAGTTCTTC. This gives the protein CASSDNYEQFF.

This chain connects TRBV4-1 to TRBJ1-6, with D tentatively TRBD1 (6 bases). Looked up from germline, CDR1 is MGHRA and CDR2 is YSYEKL. The CDR3 has 20 amino acids. Trimming removed 1 base from V and 5 bases from J, with 24 bases in between. CDR3: CASSQGVLTGAWLDNSPLHF. In DNA, the CDR3 is TGCGCCAGCAGCCAAGGGGTTTTGACAGGAGCTTGGCTTGATAATTCACCCCTCCACTTT.

The V and J genes are TRBV18 and TRBJ1-4; D remains ambiguous. The CDR3 runs 17 residues. V lost 4 bases, J lost 7 bases, and 22 bases lay in between. Germline values: CDR1 KGHSH, CDR2 LQKENI. CDR3 protein: CASSLSATVPGSEKLFF. For the CDR3, the DNA is TGTGCCAGCTCACTTAGTGCTACAGTCCCGGGGAGTGAAAAACTGTTTTTT.